These 14 T cell receptor beta chains were sequenced from one sample in a study of T cells after yellow fever vaccination. One entry per CDR3 protein, called by TCRdb with MiXCR from the 5' RACE reads. Of 50,000 or so distinct CDR3 sequences detected, more than 6.5% appear once; the ten largest clones hold about 24%. The source was CD8+ T cells not binding an NS4B(214-222) dextramer, sorted from PBMCs, collected roughly 45 days after the first yellow fever vaccination. The source of these receptors is a man aged 18 to 30 who received the YFV17D yellow fever vaccine.

This clonotype was counted ten times or more. This chain joins TRBV9 and TRBJ2-2; D not resolved. This CDR3 spans 12 amino acids. Germline V gives CDR1 SGDLS, CDR2 YYNGEE. Trimming left V 4 bases short and J 4 bases short, with 5 bases between. The CDR3 reads CASSLSTGELFF. In DNA, the CDR3 is TGTGCCAGCAGCCTGAGCACCGGGGAGCTGTTTTTT.

At least ten counts were recorded for this clonotype. This chain links TRBV24-1 with TRBJ2-1, with D perhaps TRBD1 (5 bases). The V gene lost 0 bases and the J gene lost 4 bases, with 6 bases spanning the gap. The CDR3 is 14 residues long. Germline assignment: CDR1 KGHDR and CDR2 SFDVKD. Here the CDR3 DNA reads TGTGCCACCAGTGATTTGACAGGATACAATGAGCAGTTCTTC. Translating it yields CATSDLTGYNEQFF.

V usage is TRBV7-9 and J usage is TRBJ2-3; D perhaps matches TRBD2 (5 bases). CDR1 and CDR2 from the germline V gene are SEHNR and FQNEAQ (reference sequence). This CDR3 comprises 13 residues. V lost 1 base to trimming and J lost 6 bases, with 8 bases between them. Here the CDR3 DNA reads TGTGCCAGCAGCTTAGAGAGGGCTGATACGCAGTATTTT. This codes for CASSLERADTQYF.

The chain couples TRBV5-1 to TRBJ2-1; no clear D gene. Germline values: CDR1 SGHRS, CDR2 YFSETQ. V gave up 0 bases and J gave up 4 bases, with 14 bases separating them. This CDR3 comprises 16 residues. In nucleotides, the CDR3 is TGCGCCAGCAGCTTGGCACGACCGAACCTTTACAATGAGCAGTTCTTC. Protein product: CASSLARPNLYNEQFF.

This clonotype turned up a few times. The CDR3 DNA sequence: TGTGCCAGTAGTATCGGCACCGGGGAGCTGTTTTTT. Protein: CASSIGTGELFF. The rearrangement uses TRBV19 and TRBJ2-2, with D uncertain. The V end lost 3 bases, the J end lost 4 bases, and 3 bases lay between the germline ends. Germline V CDR1 and CDR2: LNHDA, SQIVND (reference sequence). The CDR3 consists of 12 residues.

This clonotype was observed a few times. The chain is built from TRBV5-1 and TRBJ1-5, with D possibly TRBD1 on 5 matching bases. This CDR3 has 13 residues. Trimming removed 3 bases from V and 6 bases from J, with 10 bases in between. Germline CDR1 and CDR2: SGHRS and YFSETQ. The CDR3, as DNA: TGCGCCAGCAGCTGGGAGGGGACTCAGCCCCAGCATTTT. Residues: CASSWEGTQPQHF.

The chain recombines TRBV10-3 with TRBJ2-7, with D possibly called TRBD1 or TRBD2 (6 bases each). This CDR3 is built from 14 residues. Germline V lookup: CDR1 ENHRY, CDR2 SYGVKD. V was shortened by 8 bases and J by 6 bases, with 20 bases between the two germline ends. DNA of the CDR3: TGTGCCATCGCTGGGACTCGGGGGCGGATCGAGCAGTACTTC. It specifies CAIAGTRGRIEQYF.

This clonotype was counted only a few times. The rearrangement uses TRBV10-2 and TRBJ1-6, with 7 bases lining up with TRBD1. From germline, CDR1 is WSHSY and CDR2 SAAADI. J was trimmed by 2 bases and V by 5 bases; bases with no gene match: 6. The CDR3 length is 16 residues. CDR3 coding DNA: TGCGCCAGCAGTCCCACAGGGGTCACCTATAATTCACCCCTCCACTTT. It encodes CASSPTGVTYNSPLHF.

There are many counts of this clonotype. The chain employs TRBV27 and TRBJ2-2; D is undetermined. The V end lost 5 bases, the J end lost 1 base, and 8 bases lay between the germline ends. Germline V gene lookup returns CDR1 MNHEY and CDR2 SMNVEV (reference sequence). This CDR3 has 14 amino acids. The CDR3 DNA is TGTGCCAGCAGTACGACGGAGAACACCGGGGAGCTGTTTTTT. It codes for CASSTTENTGELFF.

This rearrangement joins TRBV19 to TRBJ2-7; a possible D gene is TRBD1 (5 bases). Trimming removed 4 bases from V and 5 bases from J, with 12 bases in between. The CDR3 loop spans 13 amino acids. Germline V CDR1 and CDR2: LNHDA, SQIVND (reference sequence). CDR3 DNA: TGTGCCAGTAGTAGGGCAGGGTTCGACGAGCAGTACTTC. This gives the protein CASSRAGFDEQYF.

This clonotype was found a few times. The chain carries TRBV12-3 or TRBV12-4 and TRBJ2-1; the match to TRBD1 covers 10 bases. With 7 bases clipped from V and 4 bases from J, the junction kept 7 bases outside the gene matches. This CDR3 contains 15 residues. The CDR3 coding sequence is TGTGCCAGCACGGACGGGACAGGGGATTACAATGAGCAGTTCTTC. Translation: CASTDGTGDYNEQFF.

This clonotype has at least ten counts. CDR3 nucleotides: TGTGCCAGCAGCCCAGGCGGAACCCCCTACGAGCAGTACGTC. It encodes CASSPGGTPYEQYV. V and J are TRBV9 and TRBJ2-7; D ambiguous. The germline V gene has CDR1 SGDLS and CDR2 YYNGEE. The CDR3 has 14 amino acids. V lost 4 bases, J lost 2 bases, and 13 bases lay in between.

This clonotype was found many times. The chain links TRBV28 to TRBJ2-1; 7 bases agree with TRBD1. The CDR3 has 14 residues. Trimming removed 4 bases from V and 8 bases from J; junction bases left unmatched: 8. CDR1 and CDR2 (germline): MDHEN, SYDVKM. CDR3 coding DNA: TGTGCCAGCAGTTCGATCAGGGGGTGGGATGAGCAGTTCTTC. Its translation is CASSSIRGWDEQFF.

The rearrangement joins TRBV4-1 to TRBJ2-3, with 13 bases aligning to TRBD2. V lost 1 base and J lost 2; bases outside the gene matches: 9. Germline V CDR1 and CDR2: MGHRA, YSYEKL. The CDR3 has 19 amino acids. CDR3 region: CASSQGLGGLAGPTDTQYF. CDR3 sequence (DNA): TGCGCCAGCAGCCAAGGACTTGGGGGACTAGCGGGGCCCACAGATACGCAGTATTTT.